The rows below give T cell receptor beta chains drawn from one sample of a study of shared clonotypes between healthy human individuals. Assay used: immunoSEQ multiplex PCR; TCRdb lists only in-frame clones, some missing. The data hold more than 2 million clones, with about 95% observed a single time. Sequenced sample: naive CD8+ T cells sorted from blood. Every receptor here comes from a man aged 18 to 35 in good health. CDR3s include the opening cysteine and the closing phenylalanine or tryptophan. Fields, in order: V gene, D gene, J gene, clone size, CDR3 DNA, CDR3 protein. A D gene is named only where the DNA matches it firmly. Not every row has a clone size; where given, it reads once, few, many or a size class.

TRBV27	TRBD1	TRBJ2-1	-	TGTGCCAGCAGTTCAATGACAGGGGATGAGCAGTTCTTC	CASSSMTGDEQFF
TRBV2	-	TRBJ2-7	-	TGTGCCAGCAGTGTAGATTTGGACCGATTATCCTACGAGCAGTACTTC	CASSVDLDRLSYEQYF
TRBV7-8	TRBD2	TRBJ2-7	-	TGTGCCAGCAGCTCCCGAGGGAAGCGGGACTCCTACGAGCAGTACTTC	CASSSRGKRDSYEQYF
TRBV13	-	TRBJ2-3	-	TGTGCCAGCAGCTTAAGGGGCCTAGAAGTTACGCAGTATTTT	CASSLRGLEVTQYF
TRBV5-6	TRBD1	TRBJ1-2	-	TGTGCCAGCAGCGGACAGGGAATCTATGGCTACACCTTC	CASSGQGIYGYTF
TRBV4-3	TRBD2	TRBJ2-3	-	TGCGCCAGCAGCGAAGATTGGGAGGGCCGGACAGATACGCAGTATTTT	CASSEDWEGRTDTQYF
TRBV7-9	-	TRBJ2-7	-	TGTGCCAGCAGCTTTGAGGCCTACAGCTACGAGCAGTACTTC	CASSFEAYSYEQYF
TRBV30	-	TRBJ2-1	-	TGTGCCTGGAGCGGGCTTTCCTCCTACAATGAGCAGTTCTTC	CAWSGLSSYNEQFF
TRBV6-5	TRBD1	TRBJ1-4	-	TGTGCCAGCAGTTACCTCAGGGGGCAAAATGAAAAACTGTTTTTT	CASSYLRGQNEKLFF
TRBV30	TRBD1	TRBJ2-7	-	TGTGCCTGGAGTGTGCACAGGGGCTACGAGCAGTACTTC	CAWSVHRGYEQYF
TRBV5-1	-	TRBJ2-7	-	TGCGCCAGCAGCTTGAGATCGGCGACCTACGAGCAGTACTTC	CASSLRSATYEQYF
TRBV5-6	-	TRBJ2-5	-	TGTGCCAGCAGCTTGGGGTTCGGAACCCAGTACTTC	CASSLGFGTQYF
TRBV5-6	-	TRBJ1-1	-	TGTGCCAGCAGCTTATTAGACAGATTCATGAACACTGAAGCTTTCTTT	CASSLLDRFMNTEAFF
TRBV7-9	-	TRBJ2-5	-	TGTGCCAGCAGCTTACCTGCGCAAGAGACCCAGTACTTC	CASSLPAQETQYF
TRBV15	-	TRBJ1-6	-	TGTGCCACCAGCGCCCAAGACAGTGGGTCACCCCTCCACTTT	CATSAQDSGSPLHF
TRBV6-1	-	TRBJ2-7	-	TGTGCCAGCAGTGTCCGGGACGGCCCTTACGAGCAGTACTTC	CASSVRDGPYEQYF
TRBV10-2	-	TRBJ1-3	-	TGCGCCAGCAGTGGGAGCAGGGTACCTGGAAACACCATATATTTT	CASSGSRVPGNTIYF
TRBV10-2	-	TRBJ2-7	few	TGCGCCAGCAGTGGGGGGGCTACCTACGAGCAGTACTTC	CASSGGATYEQYF
TRBV7-2	TRBD2	TRBJ2-1	-	TGTGCCAGCAGTCCCCGGGGAGCGGGAGTTTCGAATGAGCAGTTCTTC	CASSPRGAGVSNEQFF
TRBV10-2	-	TRBJ2-7	-	TGCGCCAGCAGTGAGTCCGTGGGAGCGACCTCCTACGAGCAGTACTTC	CASSESVGATSYEQYF
TRBV5-4	TRBD2	TRBJ2-7	-	TGTGCCAGCAGCTTGGACCCAAGCAGGGAGGGCTCCTACGAGCAGTACTTC	CASSLDPSREGSYEQYF
TRBV28	-	TRBJ1-1	-	TGTGCCAGCAGTTCGCCGACAGGTAACGTCCCTGAAGCTTTCTTT	CASSSPTGNVPEAFF
TRBV7-2	-	TRBJ1-2	-	TGTGCCAGCAGCGTCCCCAGGGGCGGCACCGCTAACTATGGCTACACCTTC	CASSVPRGGTANYGYTF
TRBV9	-	TRBJ1-3	-	TGTGCCAGCAGCGTAGACGGGCCCTCTGGAAACACCATATATTTT	CASSVDGPSGNTIYF
TRBV7-9	-	TRBJ2-1	-	TGTGCCAGCAGCTCTAACCGGGACCTAGCTTACAATGAGCAGTTCTTC	CASSSNRDLAYNEQFF
TRBV5-5	-	TRBJ1-2	-	TGTGCCAGCAGCTTGAGTGGTGGCCCTAACTATGGCTACACCTTC	CASSLSGGPNYGYTF
TRBV27	TRBD1	TRBJ2-7	-	TGTGCCAGCAGTTTATCCCGGCAGGGGGTACCCTACGAGCAGTACTTC	CASSLSRQGVPYEQYF
TRBV6-6	-	TRBJ2-7	-	TGTGCCAGCAGTTACCCATTTGCTTACGAGCAGTACTTC	CASSYPFAYEQYF
TRBV13	-	TRBJ2-5	few	TGTGCCAGCAGCTTAAAAGCTAACCAAGAGACCCAGTACTTC	CASSLKANQETQYF
TRBV15	-	TRBJ2-5	-	TGTGCCACCAGCAGACCTCCGGGACTTAAACAAGAGACCCAGTACTTC	CATSRPPGLKQETQYF
TRBV11-2	-	TRBJ2-7	-	TGTGCCAGCAGCTCCCTGACTATCTATTCCTTCGAGCAGTACTTC	CASSSLTIYSFEQYF
TRBV9	-	TRBJ1-1	-	TGTGCCAGCAGCGTAGCCGGTTACACTGAAGCTTTCTTT	CASSVAGYTEAFF
TRBV4-3	-	TRBJ2-1	-	TGCGCCAGCAGCCAATCAGGTAGCGTGGTTTACAATGAGCAGTTCTTC	CASSQSGSVVYNEQFF
TRBV11-2	-	TRBJ2-7	-	TGTGCCAGCAGCTTAGAGGTAGGGGAGCAGTACTTC	CASSLEVGEQYF
TRBV11-3	TRBD1	TRBJ2-3	-	TGTGCCAGCAGCTTGGGACAGGGGTACACAGATACGCAGTATTTT	CASSLGQGYTDTQYF
TRBV18	-	TRBJ1-4	once	TGTGCCAGCTCACCGATTGCGGGGCTGGATGAAAAACTGTTTTTT	CASSPIAGLDEKLFF
TRBV29-1	-	TRBJ2-7	-	TGCAGCGTTGTATTCAGGGGCTTGGTCGAGCAGTACTTC	CSVVFRGLVEQYF
TRBV30	-	TRBJ2-1	-	TGTGCCTGGAGTGTACCCTCGGCAGGGGGGGGGAAGCAGTTCTTC	CAWSVPSAGGGKQFF
TRBV5-6	-	TRBJ1-3	-	TGTGCCAGCAGCGCGGGGGCCTCTGGAAACACCATATATTTT	CASSAGASGNTIYF
TRBV6-5	-	TRBJ1-1	-	TGTGCCAGCAGCTTAGAAAGGAACACTGAAGCTTTCTTT	CASSLERNTEAFF
TRBV14	TRBD2	TRBJ2-3	-	TGTGCCAGCAGCCACCACCAAGCGGGGGGAATTTGGGATACGCAGTATTTT	CASSHHQAGGIWDTQYF
TRBV13	TRBD2	TRBJ2-3	-	TGTGCCAGCAGCTCCCACCGGACTAGCGGGAGTACAGATACGCAGTATTTT	CASSSHRTSGSTDTQYF
TRBV28	TRBD1	TRBJ1-2	-	TGTGCCAGCAGTTTATGGCAGGGGGCGGATCAGGGCTATGGCTACACCTTC	CASSLWQGADQGYGYTF
TRBV27	TRBD2	TRBJ2-1	-	TGTGCCAGCATCCCCACCCAGCGGGGGGGCGTTCTGTACAATGAGCAGTTCTTC	CASIPTQRGGVLYNEQFF
TRBV2	-	TRBJ1-2	few	TGTGCCAGCAGGACCGAAGGGGTGATAGGAGGCTACACCTTC	CASRTEGVIGGYTF
TRBV6-1	TRBD1	TRBJ1-1	few	TGTGCCAGCAGTGAGGGGACAGGCCCCATGAACACTGAAGCTTTCTTT	CASSEGTGPMNTEAFF
TRBV6-1	-	TRBJ1-1	-	TGTGCCAGCAGTGAAGAACACGGACCGGGGGGAACTGAAGCTTTCTTT	CASSEEHGPGGTEAFF
TRBV6-1	-	TRBJ2-1	-	TGTGCCAGCAGTGAAGACCCCACGCCCTACAATGAGCAGTTCTTC	CASSEDPTPYNEQFF
TRBV7-8	-	TRBJ1-1	-	TGTGCCAGCAGCTCCTACAGGGTTCAGAACACTGAAGCTTTCTTT	CASSSYRVQNTEAFF
TRBV30	-	TRBJ2-5	-	TGTGCCTGGACCCCAGGAATAGCCTTCATTGGGTACCAAGAGACCCAGTACTTC	CAWTPGIAFIGYQETQYF
TRBV27	-	TRBJ1-1	-	TGTGCCAGCAGTCTGACAGGGAACACTGAAGCTTTCTTT	CASSLTGNTEAFF
TRBV4-3	-	TRBJ2-7	once	TGCGCCAGCAGCCAAGCCGTGTTTTCCTACGAGCAGTACTTC	CASSQAVFSYEQYF
TRBV5-1	TRBD2	TRBJ2-7	once	TGCGCCAGCAGCTTGGGGCTAGCGGGAGAACGGCTCGAGCAGTACTTC	CASSLGLAGERLEQYF
TRBV27	TRBD1	TRBJ2-7	-	TGTGCCAGCAGTGCTTCACAGGGGGAAAGCTCCTACGAGCAGTACTTC	CASSASQGESSYEQYF
TRBV4-3	TRBD1	TRBJ1-1	once	TGCGCCAGCAGCCAAGATTTAGGGGGCAGGAGATCTGAAGCTTTCTTT	CASSQDLGGRRSEAFF
TRBV30	-	TRBJ1-2	-	TGTGCCTGGAGTGTGGGGCAGGGCTACACCTTC	CAWSVGQGYTF
TRBV6-5	TRBD2	TRBJ2-1	-	TGTGCCAGCAGCGATGGACTAGGCAATGAGCAGTTCTTC	CASSDGLGNEQFF
TRBV7-9	TRBD1	TRBJ2-7	-	TGTGCCAGCAGCCCCCAGACGGGACAGGGGTACTACGAGCAGTACTTC	CASSPQTGQGYYEQYF
TRBV4-1	-	TRBJ2-1	-	TGCGCCAGCAGCGAGACGTCAGGGAGTTACAATGAGCAGTTCTTC	CASSETSGSYNEQFF
TRBV27	-	TRBJ2-2	-	TGTGCCAGCAGTTTACCAGGCGGGGAGCTGTTTTTT	CASSLPGGELFF